The 31 T cell receptor beta chains listed next were all sequenced from one sample in a study of shared clonotypes between healthy human individuals. Produced via immunoSEQ multiplex PCR; TCRdb's table is partial and in-frame only. The sample lists 900,000 to 1,200,000 clones, about 84% seen once, with roughly 0.55% in the top ten. The sequenced sample was memory CD4+ T cells from PBMCs. Subset noted: CD45RA-negative fraction. The origin of the receptors is a man between 18 and 29 years old in good health. Some clones in this sample may be carry-over from other donors' samples.

The J gene is TRBJ2-3, the V gene TRBV9; D not resolved. Per germline, CDR1 SGDLS and CDR2 YYNGEE. This CDR3 comprises 17 residues. V lost 4 bases, J lost 0 bases, and 18 bases lay in between. The CDR3 nucleotides are TGTGCCAGCAGCTCCCATAGACGGAACCCTAGCACAGATACGCAGTATTTT. Its protein is CASSSHRRNPSTDTQYF.

The rearrangement joins TRBV18 to TRBJ2-1, with D tentatively TRBD2 (5 bases). This CDR3 has 15 residues. The V gene lost 3 bases and the J gene lost 9 bases, with 18 bases spanning the gap. Germline lookup yields CDR1 KGHSH and CDR2 LQKENI. The CDR3 loop reads CASSPLLVVGGEQFF. The DNA of the CDR3 is TGTGCCAGCTCACCCTTACTAGTGGTGGGTGGTGAGCAGTTCTTC.

V is TRBV11-2 and J is TRBJ1-2, with D perhaps matching TRBD1 (5 bases). CDR3 length: 17 residues. Trimming took off 1 base at V and 4 bases at J, with 19 bases between the two ends. CDR1 is SGHAT and CDR2 is FQNNGV in the germline V gene. The CDR3 is CASSLGGTRGWRYGYTF. The CDR3 DNA sequence: TGTGCCAGCAGCTTAGGGGGGACGAGGGGATGGCGCTATGGCTACACCTTC.

This chain joins TRBV7-9 and TRBJ2-7, with D perhaps assigned TRBD1 or TRBD2 (6 bases each). The V and J ends lost 5 bases and 3 bases respectively, with 20 bases between them. Germline loops: CDR1 SEHNR, CDR2 FQNEAQ (reference sequence). CDR3 length: 16 amino acids. The CDR3 DNA reads TGTGCCAGCAGCCCAAGGGGGGATCCTTTCCTCTACGAGCAGTACTTC. This translates into CASSPRGDPFLYEQYF.

CDR3 sequence reads: CSVGQGRVETQYF. The CDR3 DNA is TGCAGCGTGGGACAGGGGCGGGTGGAGACCCAGTACTTC. The chain links TRBV29-1 to TRBJ2-5; 10 nucleotides match TRBD1. The germline gives CDR1 SQVTM, CDR2 ANQGSEA. Germline trimming cut 6 bases from V and 5 bases from J; bases unmatched to any gene: 6. This CDR3 comprises 13 residues.

The rearrangement links TRBV6-5 to TRBJ1-2; 8 nucleotides agree with TRBD1. The germline V gene has CDR1 MNHEY and CDR2 SVGAGI. The length of the CDR3 is 13 residues. V was pared by 4 bases and J by 4 bases, with 2 bases of the junction left unmatched. CDR3 bases: TGTGCCAGCAGTTCGGGACAGGCCTATGGCTACACCTTC. Translating it yields CASSSGQAYGYTF.

The chain links TRBV29-1 to TRBJ2-2; D unresolved. CDR1 and CDR2 from the germline V gene are SQVTM and ANQGSEA. V lost 7 bases to trimming and J lost 7 bases, with 16 bases between them. This CDR3 has 13 amino acids. CDR3 amino acids: CSARTLPVGELFF. The CDR3 DNA is TGCAGCGCCCGGACGCTACCGGTCGGGGAGCTGTTTTTT.

This clone occurred a few times. The chain uses TRBV29-1 and TRBJ1-1, with a tentative D call TRBD1 (6 bases). The CDR3 has 12 residues. The germline V gene encodes CDR1 SQVTM and CDR2 ANQGSEA. Trimming stripped 3 bases from V and 5 bases from J, with 10 bases between. Here the CDR3 reads CSVEQGSTEAFF. The CDR3 nucleotides read TGCAGCGTTGAGCAGGGGAGTACTGAAGCTTTCTTT.

The chain uses TRBV30 and TRBJ2-4, with D perhaps TRBD2 (6 bases). V lost 1 base, J lost 8 bases, and 12 bases lay in between. From germline, CDR1 is GTSNPN and CDR2 SVGIG (reference sequence). The CDR3 is made up of 13 amino acids. CDR3 residues: CAWSERGSHIQYF. The CDR3 DNA follows: TGTGCCTGGAGTGAACGGGGGTCACACATTCAGTACTTC.

This clone was detected once. A much larger clone lies a single base off, so this may be a read error. The identical CDR3 is also encoded by other nucleotide sequences in the sample. The V gene is TRBV7-3, the J gene TRBJ2-3; TRBD2 aligns across 10 bases. V dropped 4 bases and J dropped 0; count of bases not matched to a gene: 1. The CDR3 has 15 amino acids. Germline CDR1 and CDR2: SGHTA and FQGTGA. In DNA form, the CDR3 reads TGTGCCAGCAGCTGGACTAGCGGTAGCACAGATACGCAGTATTTT. This gives the protein CASSWTSGSTDTQYF.

The chain combines TRBV7-2 with TRBJ1-2; D call uncertain. The germline V gene encodes CDR1 SGHTA and CDR2 FQGNSA. The CDR3 consists of 16 residues. Between the trimmed V and J ends, which lost 3 bases and 8 bases, there was a span of 22 bases. CDR3 region: CASSFPGGGRIGGYTF. In nucleotides, the CDR3 is TGTGCCAGCAGCTTCCCCGGAGGTGGACGTATTGGGGGCTACACCTTC.

The rearrangement links TRBV7-8 to TRBJ1-2; 9 bases line up with TRBD1. From germline, CDR1 is SGHVS and CDR2 FQNEAQ. The trim removed 5 bases at V and 6 bases at J, leaving 7 bases unmatched. This CDR3 is 14 amino acids long. CDR3 region: CASSAWTGEDGYTF. CDR3 in DNA: TGTGCCAGCAGCGCCTGGACAGGGGAAGATGGCTACACCTTC.

This chain joins TRBV2 and TRBJ2-7; TRBD2 agrees at 10 bases. From germline, CDR1 is SNHLY and CDR2 FYNNEI. The V segment lost 4 bases and the J segment 5 bases; nucleotides outside the gene matches: 8. This CDR3 is 15 amino acids long. The CDR3 spells CASSVLAGDLHEQYF. CDR3 in DNA: TGTGCCAGCAGTGTTCTAGCGGGAGATCTCCACGAGCAGTACTTC.

This chain uses TRBV5-6 with TRBJ2-1; TRBD1 might be the D (8 bases). The CDR3 loop spans 16 amino acids. From germline, CDR1 is SGHDT and CDR2 YYEEEE. V was clipped by 3 bases and J by 0 bases, with 13 bases between them. The CDR3 region has the DNA TGTGCCAGCAGCTCTTACAGGGGGGGCTCCTACAATGAGCAGTTCTTC. This codes for CASSSYRGGSYNEQFF.

V and J are TRBV5-1 and TRBJ1-5; D possibly corresponds to TRBD1 (6 bases). This CDR3 region has 16 residues. The germline V gene has CDR1 SGHRS and CDR2 YFSETQ. The V and J ends lost 0 bases and 6 bases respectively, with 16 bases between them. The CDR3 nucleotides read TGCGCCAGCAGCTTGGCCCCGACAGGTTTGCGTCAGCCCCAGCATTTT. This translates into CASSLAPTGLRQPQHF. The full variable domain, with the rest looked up from reference TRBV5-1 and TRBJ1-5, is KAGVTQTPRYLIKTRGQQVTLSCSPISGHRSVSWYQQTPGQGLQFLFEYFSETQRNKGNFPGRFSGRQFSNSRSEMNVSTLELGDSALYLCASSLAPTGLRQPQHFGDGTRLSIL.

This clone was picked up one time. The V call is TRBV28, the J call TRBJ2-1; D is unclear. With 11 bases removed from V and 3 bases from J, the gap between germline ends came to 8 bases. Germline CDR1 is MDHEN and CDR2 is SYDVKM. The CDR3 contains 11 residues. CDR3 DNA sequence: TGTGCCTCCCACCGCTACAATGAGCAGTTCTTC. It codes for CASHRYNEQFF.

For this clone: This sequence may be a read error, since a much larger clone differs from it by one base. This chain links TRBV7-9 with TRBJ2-2; 7 positions match TRBD1. CDR1 is SEHNR, CDR2 FQNEAQ, per germline (reference sequence). The CDR3 has 15 amino acids. Trimming removed 5 bases from V and 3 bases from J; junction bases left unmatched: 6. This CDR3 reads CASSRQGGDTGELFF. The CDR3 DNA reads as TGTGCCAGCAGCCGACAGGGCGGTGACACCGGGGAGCTGTTTTTT.

This rearrangement joins TRBV30 to TRBJ1-2, with D possibly TRBD1 on 6 matching bases. The CDR3 has 13 residues. V was cut by 2 bases and J by 7 bases, with 14 bases left in between. Germline loops: CDR1 GTSNPN, CDR2 SVGIG (reference sequence). The DNA for the CDR3 is TGTGCCTGGAGTACCGGGATAGGGGGTGGCTACACCTTC. This gives the protein CAWSTGIGGGYTF.

The DNA for the CDR3 is TGTGCCAGCAGCATGGGACTATCCTACGAGCAGTACTTC. As protein: CASSMGLSYEQYF. The genes are TRBV9 and TRBJ2-7; 7 nucleotides match TRBD2. The V gene end was trimmed by 4 bases and the J gene end by 1 base; junction bases not matched to a gene: 2. The CDR3 sequence is 13 residues long. Per the germline V gene, CDR1 is SGDLS and CDR2 is YYNGEE.

V is TRBV28 and J is TRBJ1-5; D is perhaps TRBD1 (5 bases). Germline V gene lookup returns CDR1 MDHEN and CDR2 SYDVKM. Trimming cost V 6 bases and J 4 bases, with 13 bases left between them. The CDR3 totals 14 residues. CDR3 amino acids: CASSIGAANQPQHF. The CDR3 DNA reads as TGTGCCAGCAGCATCGGGGCAGCTAATCAGCCCCAGCATTTT.

This chain connects TRBV7-2 to TRBJ2-4; D might be TRBD2 (6 bases). V lost 7 bases and J 5 bases, leaving 15 bases between the germline ends. The length of the CDR3 is 14 residues. CDR1 is SGHTA and CDR2 is FQGNSA in the germline V gene. The CDR3 DNA reads TGTGCCAGCACCTCTGGAGGGCGACAAAACATTCAGTACTTC. Encoded protein: CASTSGGRQNIQYF.

In the case of this clone: A clone one base away is much larger, so this may be a read error. Distinct nucleotide sequences in the sample also encode this CDR3. V and J are TRBV4-1 and TRBJ2-7; unclear D gene. Germline V lookup: CDR1 MGHRA, CDR2 YSYEKL. The CDR3 runs 16 residues. CDR3: CASSQGHMGSSYEQYF. CDR3 in DNA: TGTGCCAGCAGCCAAGGGCACATGGGAAGCTCCTACGAGCAGTACTTC.

As to this clone: Within the sample, other DNA sequences also encode this same CDR3. The rearrangement uses TRBV2 and TRBJ1-2, with 9 bases aligning to TRBD1. V lost 6 bases and J lost 8; bases outside the gene matches: 1. The germline CDR1 and CDR2 sequences are SNHLY and FYNNEI. This CDR3 spans 11 amino acids. CDR3 DNA sequence: TGTGCCAGCAGGACAGGGGGAGGCTACACCTTC. It encodes CASRTGGGYTF.

The rearrangement uses TRBV7-2 and TRBJ2-7; maybe TRBD1 (6 bases). V was shortened by 5 bases and J by 7 bases, with 15 bases between the two germline ends. Germline V gene data show CDR1 as SGHTA and CDR2 as FQGNSA. This CDR3 comprises 13 residues. For the CDR3, the DNA is TGTGCCAGCAGCACCACAAGACAGGAAGAGCAGTACTTC. It yields the protein CASSTTRQEEQYF.

This clone was seen a few times. This chain connects TRBV6-1 to TRBJ1-1; 9 bases line up with TRBD1. Germline loops: CDR1 MNHNS, CDR2 SASEGT. This CDR3 contains 15 residues. Losses at the gene ends were 6 bases for V and 2 bases for J; bases not matched to a gene: 7. CDR3 amino acids: CASSAPGQGNTEAFF. In DNA, the CDR3 is TGTGCCAGCAGCGCCCCGGGACAGGGCAACACTGAAGCTTTCTTT.

A remark on this clone: Other DNA sequences in the same sample also yield this CDR3. This chain links TRBV5-1 with TRBJ2-5; TRBD2 agrees at 8 bases. The germline V gene has CDR1 SGHRS and CDR2 YFSETQ. This CDR3 is built from 15 residues. V was pared by 1 base and J by 3 bases, with 5 bases of the junction left unmatched. The CDR3 DNA sequence: TGCGCCAGCAGCTTGTCCGGGAGGGCCGAAGAGACCCAGTACTTC. Its protein product is CASSLSGRAEETQYF.

This rearrangement joins TRBV27 to TRBJ2-3, with 11 bases fitting TRBD2. Germline CDR1 reads MNHEY; CDR2 reads SMNVEV (reference sequence). This CDR3 spans 21 amino acids. The ends lost 3 bases at V and 4 bases at J; junction bases unmatched: 21. CDR3 nucleotides: TGTGCCAGCAGTTTTTCCTGGACTAGCGGGTCAAACGGGGGACACGCAGATACGCAGTATTTT. Its translation: CASSFSWTSGSNGGHADTQYF.

This chain joins TRBV25-1 and TRBJ2-7; D not resolved. V lost 3 bases and J lost 6, with 9 bases in between. The CDR3 length is 12 residues. Looked up from germline, CDR1 is MGHDK and CDR2 is SYGVNS. As DNA, the CDR3 is TGTGCCAGCAGTGAGAACCCAAGCGAGCAGTACTTC. Its translation is CASSENPSEQYF.

V gene TRBV11-2 combines with J gene TRBJ1-3; 8 positions match TRBD1. CDR1 and CDR2 from the germline V gene are SGHAT and FQNNGV. With 0 bases clipped from V and 4 bases from J, the junction kept 8 bases outside the gene matches. The CDR3 is made up of 17 amino acids. CDR3 sequence (DNA): TGTGCCAGCAGCTTAGATTGGACAGGGCTCGGGGGAAACACCATATATTTT. It yields the protein CASSLDWTGLGGNTIYF.

This clone was counted only a few times. The sample carries other DNA sequences with the same CDR3. The chain joins TRBV6-1 to TRBJ1-5; 10 bases align to TRBD1. This CDR3 region has 15 residues. The junction had 6 bases not matched to a gene; V was cut back by 5 bases and J by 5 bases. Germline assignment: CDR1 MNHNS and CDR2 SASEGT. As DNA, the CDR3 is TGTGCCAGCAGTTTGGGACAGGGGCGGGATCAGCCCCAGCATTTT. Encoded protein: CASSLGQGRDQPQHF.

CDR3 region: CASSWGAPMNTEAFF. Written as DNA, the CDR3 is TGTGCCAGCAGCTGGGGGGCCCCAATGAACACTGAAGCTTTCTTT. V and J are TRBV7-9 and TRBJ1-1; TRBD1 is a possible D gene (6 bases). V dropped 4 bases and J dropped 0 bases, with 12 bases sitting between them. Germline V CDR1 and CDR2: SEHNR, FQNEAQ (reference sequence). This CDR3 region has 15 residues.